This T cell receptor (beta chain) is from a study of cytomegalovirus exposure and HLA in healthy donors. Study-level background: The use of the same platform for the 130 or so validation repertoires and the roughly 730 first-cohort repertoires was reported by a later analysis.

Assay used: immunoSEQ multiplex PCR; TCRdb lists only in-frame clones, some missing. Of 150,000 to 200,000 clones in the sample, roughly 84% were seen once. This CDR3 is 15 amino acids long. Germline V CDR1 and CDR2: MNHEY, SMNVEV (reference sequence). V lost 2 bases, J lost 6 bases, and 13 bases lay in between. Study results and caveats: One later analysis, an examination of the approximately 130 validation repertoires, found that first-cohort TCR clusters tended to co-occur in them. In vitro, three CMV-associated chains proved specific for CMV antigens. High specificity and sensitivity for cytomegalovirus status were reported for the classifier.

Worth noting for this clone: Its antigen is currently unknown.

This clonotype was obtained from a young man in good health and CMV-seropositive. The chain carries TRBV27 and TRBJ2-2, with D possibly matching TRBD2 (6 bases). The material sequenced was PBMCs. CDR3 loop: CASSLVGLFPGELFF. For the CDR3, the DNA is TGTGCCAGCAGTTTAGTCGGACTATTCCCCGGGGAGCTGTTTTTT.